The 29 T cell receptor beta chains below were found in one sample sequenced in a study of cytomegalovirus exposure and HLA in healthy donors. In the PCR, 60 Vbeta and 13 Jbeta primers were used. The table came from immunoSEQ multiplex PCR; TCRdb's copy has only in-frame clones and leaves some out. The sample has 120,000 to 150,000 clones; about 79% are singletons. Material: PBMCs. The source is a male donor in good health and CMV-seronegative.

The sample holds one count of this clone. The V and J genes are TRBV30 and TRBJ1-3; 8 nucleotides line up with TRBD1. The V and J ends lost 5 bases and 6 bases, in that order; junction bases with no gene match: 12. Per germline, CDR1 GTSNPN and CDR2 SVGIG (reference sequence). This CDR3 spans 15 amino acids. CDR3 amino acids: CAWSTAGGKANTIYF. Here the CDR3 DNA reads TGTGCCTGGTCGACGGCAGGGGGCAAAGCAAACACCATATATTTT.

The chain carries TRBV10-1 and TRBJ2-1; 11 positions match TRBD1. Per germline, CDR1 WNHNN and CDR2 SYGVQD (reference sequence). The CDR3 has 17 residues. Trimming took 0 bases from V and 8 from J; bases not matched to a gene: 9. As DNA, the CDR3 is TGCGCCAGCAGTGAGTCGAGGACAGGGGGCTTAATGGATGAGCAGTTCTTC. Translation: CASSESRTGGLMDEQFF.

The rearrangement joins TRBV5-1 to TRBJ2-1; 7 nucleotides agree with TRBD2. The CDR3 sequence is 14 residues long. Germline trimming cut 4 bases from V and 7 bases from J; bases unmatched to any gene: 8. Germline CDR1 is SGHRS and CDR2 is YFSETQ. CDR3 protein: CASSLAGVANEQFF. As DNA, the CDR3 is TGCGCCAGCAGCCTGGCGGGAGTGGCGAATGAGCAGTTCTTC.

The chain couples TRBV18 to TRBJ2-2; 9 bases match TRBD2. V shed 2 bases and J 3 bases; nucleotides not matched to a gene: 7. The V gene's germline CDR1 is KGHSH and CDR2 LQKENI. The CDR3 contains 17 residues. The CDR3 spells CASSPKEVAGDTGELFF. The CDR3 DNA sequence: TGTGCCAGCTCACCAAAGGAGGTAGCGGGAGACACCGGGGAGCTGTTTTTT.

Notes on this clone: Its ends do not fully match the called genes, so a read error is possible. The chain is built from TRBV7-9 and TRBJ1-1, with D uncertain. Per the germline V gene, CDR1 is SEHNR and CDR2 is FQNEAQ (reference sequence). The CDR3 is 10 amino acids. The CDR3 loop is CSSSSIEAFF. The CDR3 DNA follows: TGTTCCAGCAGCTCAATTGAAGCTTTCTTT. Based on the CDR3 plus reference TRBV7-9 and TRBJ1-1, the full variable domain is DTGVSQNPRHKITKRGQNVTFRCDPISEHNRLYWYRQTLGQGPEFLTYFQNEAQLEKSRLLSDRFSAERPKGSFSTLEIQRTEQGDSAMYLCSSSSIEAFFGQGTRLTVV.

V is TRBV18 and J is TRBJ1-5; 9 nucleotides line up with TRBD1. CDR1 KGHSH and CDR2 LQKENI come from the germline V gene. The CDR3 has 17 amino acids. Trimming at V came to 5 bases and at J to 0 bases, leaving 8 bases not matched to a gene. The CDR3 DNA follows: TGTGCCAGCTCAGCGGACAGGGGATCATATAGCAATCAGCCCCAGCATTTT. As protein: CASSADRGSYSNQPQHF.

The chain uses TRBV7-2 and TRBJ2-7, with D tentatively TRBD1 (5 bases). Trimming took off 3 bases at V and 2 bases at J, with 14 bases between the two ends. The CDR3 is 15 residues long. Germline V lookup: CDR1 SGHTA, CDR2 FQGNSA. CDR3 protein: CASSFQGSNTYEQYF. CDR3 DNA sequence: TGTGCCAGCAGCTTTCAGGGCTCCAATACCTACGAGCAGTACTTC.

In DNA, the CDR3 is TGCGCCAGCAGCCAAGAATCGGGCTATGGCTACACCTTC. Protein product: CASSQESGYGYTF. J is TRBJ1-2 and V is TRBV4-3; D is ambiguous. Trimming stripped 0 bases from V and 4 bases from J, with 6 bases between. The germline gives CDR1 LGHNA, CDR2 YSLEER. The CDR3 consists of 13 residues.

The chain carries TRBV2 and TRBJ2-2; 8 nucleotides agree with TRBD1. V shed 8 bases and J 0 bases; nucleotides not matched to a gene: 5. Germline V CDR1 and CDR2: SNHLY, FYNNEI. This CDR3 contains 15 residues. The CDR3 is CASGGQGANTGELFF. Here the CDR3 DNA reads TGTGCCAGCGGAGGACAGGGAGCGAACACCGGGGAGCTGTTTTTT.

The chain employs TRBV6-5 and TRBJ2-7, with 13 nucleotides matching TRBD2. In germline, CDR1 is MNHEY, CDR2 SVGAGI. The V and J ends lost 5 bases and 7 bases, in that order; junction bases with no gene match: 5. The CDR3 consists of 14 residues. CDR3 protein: CASSPGLAGYEQYF. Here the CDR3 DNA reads TGTGCCAGCAGTCCGGGACTAGCGGGATATGAGCAGTACTTC.

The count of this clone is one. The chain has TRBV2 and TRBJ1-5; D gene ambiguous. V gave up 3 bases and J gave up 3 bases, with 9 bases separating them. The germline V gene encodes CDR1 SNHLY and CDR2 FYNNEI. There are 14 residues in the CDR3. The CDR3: CASSELQNNQPQHF. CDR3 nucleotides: TGTGCCAGCAGTGAGTTACAGAACAATCAGCCCCAGCATTTT.

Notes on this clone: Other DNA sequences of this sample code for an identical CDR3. The CDR3 nucleotides are TGTGCCAGCAGCTCAGGTCTAGCTTCCTACGAGCAGTACTTC. Translated: CASSSGLASYEQYF. V usage is TRBV5-4 and J usage is TRBJ2-7; perhaps TRBD2 as D (5 bases). V was cut by 3 bases and J by 1 base, with 11 bases left in between. The germline V gene has CDR1 SGHNT and CDR2 YYREEE (reference sequence). The CDR3 consists of 14 residues.

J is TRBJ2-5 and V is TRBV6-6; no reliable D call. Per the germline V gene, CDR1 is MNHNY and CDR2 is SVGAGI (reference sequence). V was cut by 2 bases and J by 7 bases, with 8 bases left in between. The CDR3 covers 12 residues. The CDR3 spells CASSYGFGTQYF. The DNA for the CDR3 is TGTGCCAGCAGTTACGGCTTTGGGACCCAGTACTTC.

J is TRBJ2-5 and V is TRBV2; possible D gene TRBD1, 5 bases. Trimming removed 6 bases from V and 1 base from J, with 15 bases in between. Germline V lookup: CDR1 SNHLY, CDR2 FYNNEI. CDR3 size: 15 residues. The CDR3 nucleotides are TGTGCCAGCAGCGCTGGTTGGGGCGGCCAAGAGACCCAGTACTTC. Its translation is CASSAGWGGQETQYF. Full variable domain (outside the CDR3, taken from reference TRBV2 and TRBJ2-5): EPEVTQTPSHQVTQMGQEVILRCVPISNHLYFYWYRQILGQKVEFLVSFYNNEISEKSEIFDDQFSVERPDGSNFTLKIRSTKLEDSAMYFCASSAGWGGQETQYFGPGTRLLVL.

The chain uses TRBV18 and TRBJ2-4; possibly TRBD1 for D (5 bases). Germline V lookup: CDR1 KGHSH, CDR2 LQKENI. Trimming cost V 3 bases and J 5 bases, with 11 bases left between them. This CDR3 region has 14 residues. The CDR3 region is CASSPPDTQNIQYF. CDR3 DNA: TGTGCCAGCTCACCGCCGGACACACAAAACATTCAGTACTTC.

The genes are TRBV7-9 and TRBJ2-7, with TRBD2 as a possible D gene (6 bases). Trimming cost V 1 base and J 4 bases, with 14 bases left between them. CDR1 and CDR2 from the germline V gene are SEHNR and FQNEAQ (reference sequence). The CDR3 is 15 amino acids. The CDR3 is CASSLGTGAGYEQYF. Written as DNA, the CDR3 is TGTGCCAGCAGCTTAGGGACGGGAGCGGGTTACGAGCAGTACTTC.

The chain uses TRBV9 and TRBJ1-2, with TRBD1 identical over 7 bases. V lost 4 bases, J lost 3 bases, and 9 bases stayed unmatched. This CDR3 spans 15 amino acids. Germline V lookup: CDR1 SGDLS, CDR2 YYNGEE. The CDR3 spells CASSLGGAAYYGYTF. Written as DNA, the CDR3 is TGTGCCAGCAGCTTAGGGGGCGCGGCTTACTATGGCTACACCTTC. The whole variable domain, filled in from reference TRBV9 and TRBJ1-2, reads DSGVTQTPKHLITATGQRVTLRCSPRSGDLSVYWYQQSLDQGLQFLIQYYNGEERAKGNILERFSAQQFPDLHSELNLSSLELGDSALYFCASSLGGAAYYGYTFGSGTRLTVV.

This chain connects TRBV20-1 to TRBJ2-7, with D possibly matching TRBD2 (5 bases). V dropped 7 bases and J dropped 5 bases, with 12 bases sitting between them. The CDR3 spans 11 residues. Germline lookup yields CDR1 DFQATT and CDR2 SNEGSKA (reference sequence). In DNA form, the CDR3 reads TGCAGTGTTGGTCGAGGGCACGAGCAGTACTTC. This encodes CSVGRGHEQYF.

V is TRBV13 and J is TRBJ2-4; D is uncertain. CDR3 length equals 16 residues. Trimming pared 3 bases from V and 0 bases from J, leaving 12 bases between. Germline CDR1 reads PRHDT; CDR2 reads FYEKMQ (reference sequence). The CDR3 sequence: CASSFDLVRAKNIQYF. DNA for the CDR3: TGTGCCAGCAGCTTCGACCTAGTCCGAGCCAAAAACATTCAGTACTTC.

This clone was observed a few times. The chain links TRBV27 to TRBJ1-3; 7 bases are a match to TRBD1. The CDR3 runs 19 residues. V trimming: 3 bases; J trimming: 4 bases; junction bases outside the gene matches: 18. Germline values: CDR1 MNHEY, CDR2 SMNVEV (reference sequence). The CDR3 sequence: CASSFLGPGGDLDGNTIYF. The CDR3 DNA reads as TGTGCCAGCAGTTTTCTAGGACCAGGGGGAGATTTAGACGGAAACACCATATATTTT.

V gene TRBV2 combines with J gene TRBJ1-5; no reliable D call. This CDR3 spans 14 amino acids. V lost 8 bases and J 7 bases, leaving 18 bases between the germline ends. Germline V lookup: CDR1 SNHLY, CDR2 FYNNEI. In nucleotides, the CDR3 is TGTGCCAGCGGCGGGCAAGGGCGAAGCCAGCCCCAGCATTTT. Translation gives CASGGQGRSQPQHF.

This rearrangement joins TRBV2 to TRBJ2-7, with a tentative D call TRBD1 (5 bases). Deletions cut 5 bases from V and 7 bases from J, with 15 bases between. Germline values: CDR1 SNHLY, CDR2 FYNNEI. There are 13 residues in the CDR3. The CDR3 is CASSLARQGEQYF. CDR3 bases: TGTGCCAGCAGTTTGGCCAGGCAGGGAGAGCAGTACTTC.

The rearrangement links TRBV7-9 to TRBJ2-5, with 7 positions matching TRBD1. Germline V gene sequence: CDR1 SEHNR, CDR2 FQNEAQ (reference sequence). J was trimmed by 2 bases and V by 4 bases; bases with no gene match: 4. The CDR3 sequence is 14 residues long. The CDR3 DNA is TGTGCCAGCAGCTCTTTACAGGGGCAAGAGACCCAGTACTTC. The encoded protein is CASSSLQGQETQYF.

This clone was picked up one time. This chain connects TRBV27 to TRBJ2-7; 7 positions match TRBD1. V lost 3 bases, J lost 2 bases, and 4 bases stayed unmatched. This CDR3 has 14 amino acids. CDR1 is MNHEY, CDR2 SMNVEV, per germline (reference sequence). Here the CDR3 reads CASSFYRGTYEQYF. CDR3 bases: TGTGCCAGCAGTTTCTACAGGGGAACCTACGAGCAGTACTTC.

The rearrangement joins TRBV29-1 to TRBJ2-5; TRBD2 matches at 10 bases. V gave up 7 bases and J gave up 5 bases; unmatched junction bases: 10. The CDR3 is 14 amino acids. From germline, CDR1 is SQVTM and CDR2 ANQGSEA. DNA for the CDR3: TGCAGCGGACTGACTAGCGGGTCTCGGGAGACCCAGTACTTC. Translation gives CSGLTSGSRETQYF.

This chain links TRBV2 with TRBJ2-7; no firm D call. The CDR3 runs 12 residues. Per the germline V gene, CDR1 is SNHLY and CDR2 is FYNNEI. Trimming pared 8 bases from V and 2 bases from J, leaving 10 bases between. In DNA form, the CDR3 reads TGTGCCAGCGGAATTGGGCCCTACGAGCAGTACTTC. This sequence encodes CASGIGPYEQYF.

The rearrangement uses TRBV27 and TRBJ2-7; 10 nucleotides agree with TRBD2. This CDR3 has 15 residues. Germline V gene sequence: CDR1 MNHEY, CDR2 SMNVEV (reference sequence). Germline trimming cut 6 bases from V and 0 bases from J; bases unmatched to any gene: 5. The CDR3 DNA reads TGTGCCAGCAGACCGTCTAGCGGGAGCTCCTACGAGCAGTACTTC. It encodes CASRPSSGSSYEQYF.

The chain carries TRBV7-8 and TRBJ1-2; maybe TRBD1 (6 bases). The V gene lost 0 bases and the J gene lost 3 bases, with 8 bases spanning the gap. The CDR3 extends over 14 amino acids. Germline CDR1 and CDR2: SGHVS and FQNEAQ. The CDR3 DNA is TGTGCCAGCAGCTTAGCGGGACATGACTATGGCTACACCTTC. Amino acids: CASSLAGHDYGYTF.

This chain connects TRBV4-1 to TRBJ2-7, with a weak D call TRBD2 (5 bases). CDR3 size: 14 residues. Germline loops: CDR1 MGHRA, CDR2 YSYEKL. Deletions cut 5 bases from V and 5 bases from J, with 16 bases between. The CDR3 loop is CASSSTGSLHEQYF. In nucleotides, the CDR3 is TGCGCCAGCAGCTCGACGGGGAGTTTACACGAGCAGTACTTC.